This T cell receptor beta chain derives from a study of blood T cell repertoires in COVID-19. Study details: COVID-19 samples from acute and convalescent phases originated in the United States, Italy and Spain. Nucleic acid was either cDNA or gDNA, and it came from T cells, B-cell-depleted T cells, or PBMCs.

Per the study methods: Researchers report that nucleated cell counts were estimated from reference gene primer amplification. Only in-frame clones appear in the TCRdb table, and some are missing; sequencing was by immunoSEQ multiplex PCR. Clonal size and the V and J genes are those of that table, whereas D and trimming came from the DNA. The repertoire holds under 130,000 clones, with 80% to 85% as singletons. Trimming removed 3 bases at V and 6 bases at J, with 11 bases between. Germline CDR1 and CDR2: WNHNN and SYGVQD (reference sequence). The length of the CDR3 is 13 residues. The chain recombines TRBV10-1 with TRBJ1-1; perhaps TRBD1 as D (6 bases). The sequencing sample was made of peripheral blood. This TCR was recovered from an elderly woman with acute or convalescent COVID-19. The CDR3 sequence: CASSEWGPAEAFF. CDR3 coding DNA: TGCGCCAGCAGTGAATGGGGGCCCGCTGAAGCTTTCTTT.